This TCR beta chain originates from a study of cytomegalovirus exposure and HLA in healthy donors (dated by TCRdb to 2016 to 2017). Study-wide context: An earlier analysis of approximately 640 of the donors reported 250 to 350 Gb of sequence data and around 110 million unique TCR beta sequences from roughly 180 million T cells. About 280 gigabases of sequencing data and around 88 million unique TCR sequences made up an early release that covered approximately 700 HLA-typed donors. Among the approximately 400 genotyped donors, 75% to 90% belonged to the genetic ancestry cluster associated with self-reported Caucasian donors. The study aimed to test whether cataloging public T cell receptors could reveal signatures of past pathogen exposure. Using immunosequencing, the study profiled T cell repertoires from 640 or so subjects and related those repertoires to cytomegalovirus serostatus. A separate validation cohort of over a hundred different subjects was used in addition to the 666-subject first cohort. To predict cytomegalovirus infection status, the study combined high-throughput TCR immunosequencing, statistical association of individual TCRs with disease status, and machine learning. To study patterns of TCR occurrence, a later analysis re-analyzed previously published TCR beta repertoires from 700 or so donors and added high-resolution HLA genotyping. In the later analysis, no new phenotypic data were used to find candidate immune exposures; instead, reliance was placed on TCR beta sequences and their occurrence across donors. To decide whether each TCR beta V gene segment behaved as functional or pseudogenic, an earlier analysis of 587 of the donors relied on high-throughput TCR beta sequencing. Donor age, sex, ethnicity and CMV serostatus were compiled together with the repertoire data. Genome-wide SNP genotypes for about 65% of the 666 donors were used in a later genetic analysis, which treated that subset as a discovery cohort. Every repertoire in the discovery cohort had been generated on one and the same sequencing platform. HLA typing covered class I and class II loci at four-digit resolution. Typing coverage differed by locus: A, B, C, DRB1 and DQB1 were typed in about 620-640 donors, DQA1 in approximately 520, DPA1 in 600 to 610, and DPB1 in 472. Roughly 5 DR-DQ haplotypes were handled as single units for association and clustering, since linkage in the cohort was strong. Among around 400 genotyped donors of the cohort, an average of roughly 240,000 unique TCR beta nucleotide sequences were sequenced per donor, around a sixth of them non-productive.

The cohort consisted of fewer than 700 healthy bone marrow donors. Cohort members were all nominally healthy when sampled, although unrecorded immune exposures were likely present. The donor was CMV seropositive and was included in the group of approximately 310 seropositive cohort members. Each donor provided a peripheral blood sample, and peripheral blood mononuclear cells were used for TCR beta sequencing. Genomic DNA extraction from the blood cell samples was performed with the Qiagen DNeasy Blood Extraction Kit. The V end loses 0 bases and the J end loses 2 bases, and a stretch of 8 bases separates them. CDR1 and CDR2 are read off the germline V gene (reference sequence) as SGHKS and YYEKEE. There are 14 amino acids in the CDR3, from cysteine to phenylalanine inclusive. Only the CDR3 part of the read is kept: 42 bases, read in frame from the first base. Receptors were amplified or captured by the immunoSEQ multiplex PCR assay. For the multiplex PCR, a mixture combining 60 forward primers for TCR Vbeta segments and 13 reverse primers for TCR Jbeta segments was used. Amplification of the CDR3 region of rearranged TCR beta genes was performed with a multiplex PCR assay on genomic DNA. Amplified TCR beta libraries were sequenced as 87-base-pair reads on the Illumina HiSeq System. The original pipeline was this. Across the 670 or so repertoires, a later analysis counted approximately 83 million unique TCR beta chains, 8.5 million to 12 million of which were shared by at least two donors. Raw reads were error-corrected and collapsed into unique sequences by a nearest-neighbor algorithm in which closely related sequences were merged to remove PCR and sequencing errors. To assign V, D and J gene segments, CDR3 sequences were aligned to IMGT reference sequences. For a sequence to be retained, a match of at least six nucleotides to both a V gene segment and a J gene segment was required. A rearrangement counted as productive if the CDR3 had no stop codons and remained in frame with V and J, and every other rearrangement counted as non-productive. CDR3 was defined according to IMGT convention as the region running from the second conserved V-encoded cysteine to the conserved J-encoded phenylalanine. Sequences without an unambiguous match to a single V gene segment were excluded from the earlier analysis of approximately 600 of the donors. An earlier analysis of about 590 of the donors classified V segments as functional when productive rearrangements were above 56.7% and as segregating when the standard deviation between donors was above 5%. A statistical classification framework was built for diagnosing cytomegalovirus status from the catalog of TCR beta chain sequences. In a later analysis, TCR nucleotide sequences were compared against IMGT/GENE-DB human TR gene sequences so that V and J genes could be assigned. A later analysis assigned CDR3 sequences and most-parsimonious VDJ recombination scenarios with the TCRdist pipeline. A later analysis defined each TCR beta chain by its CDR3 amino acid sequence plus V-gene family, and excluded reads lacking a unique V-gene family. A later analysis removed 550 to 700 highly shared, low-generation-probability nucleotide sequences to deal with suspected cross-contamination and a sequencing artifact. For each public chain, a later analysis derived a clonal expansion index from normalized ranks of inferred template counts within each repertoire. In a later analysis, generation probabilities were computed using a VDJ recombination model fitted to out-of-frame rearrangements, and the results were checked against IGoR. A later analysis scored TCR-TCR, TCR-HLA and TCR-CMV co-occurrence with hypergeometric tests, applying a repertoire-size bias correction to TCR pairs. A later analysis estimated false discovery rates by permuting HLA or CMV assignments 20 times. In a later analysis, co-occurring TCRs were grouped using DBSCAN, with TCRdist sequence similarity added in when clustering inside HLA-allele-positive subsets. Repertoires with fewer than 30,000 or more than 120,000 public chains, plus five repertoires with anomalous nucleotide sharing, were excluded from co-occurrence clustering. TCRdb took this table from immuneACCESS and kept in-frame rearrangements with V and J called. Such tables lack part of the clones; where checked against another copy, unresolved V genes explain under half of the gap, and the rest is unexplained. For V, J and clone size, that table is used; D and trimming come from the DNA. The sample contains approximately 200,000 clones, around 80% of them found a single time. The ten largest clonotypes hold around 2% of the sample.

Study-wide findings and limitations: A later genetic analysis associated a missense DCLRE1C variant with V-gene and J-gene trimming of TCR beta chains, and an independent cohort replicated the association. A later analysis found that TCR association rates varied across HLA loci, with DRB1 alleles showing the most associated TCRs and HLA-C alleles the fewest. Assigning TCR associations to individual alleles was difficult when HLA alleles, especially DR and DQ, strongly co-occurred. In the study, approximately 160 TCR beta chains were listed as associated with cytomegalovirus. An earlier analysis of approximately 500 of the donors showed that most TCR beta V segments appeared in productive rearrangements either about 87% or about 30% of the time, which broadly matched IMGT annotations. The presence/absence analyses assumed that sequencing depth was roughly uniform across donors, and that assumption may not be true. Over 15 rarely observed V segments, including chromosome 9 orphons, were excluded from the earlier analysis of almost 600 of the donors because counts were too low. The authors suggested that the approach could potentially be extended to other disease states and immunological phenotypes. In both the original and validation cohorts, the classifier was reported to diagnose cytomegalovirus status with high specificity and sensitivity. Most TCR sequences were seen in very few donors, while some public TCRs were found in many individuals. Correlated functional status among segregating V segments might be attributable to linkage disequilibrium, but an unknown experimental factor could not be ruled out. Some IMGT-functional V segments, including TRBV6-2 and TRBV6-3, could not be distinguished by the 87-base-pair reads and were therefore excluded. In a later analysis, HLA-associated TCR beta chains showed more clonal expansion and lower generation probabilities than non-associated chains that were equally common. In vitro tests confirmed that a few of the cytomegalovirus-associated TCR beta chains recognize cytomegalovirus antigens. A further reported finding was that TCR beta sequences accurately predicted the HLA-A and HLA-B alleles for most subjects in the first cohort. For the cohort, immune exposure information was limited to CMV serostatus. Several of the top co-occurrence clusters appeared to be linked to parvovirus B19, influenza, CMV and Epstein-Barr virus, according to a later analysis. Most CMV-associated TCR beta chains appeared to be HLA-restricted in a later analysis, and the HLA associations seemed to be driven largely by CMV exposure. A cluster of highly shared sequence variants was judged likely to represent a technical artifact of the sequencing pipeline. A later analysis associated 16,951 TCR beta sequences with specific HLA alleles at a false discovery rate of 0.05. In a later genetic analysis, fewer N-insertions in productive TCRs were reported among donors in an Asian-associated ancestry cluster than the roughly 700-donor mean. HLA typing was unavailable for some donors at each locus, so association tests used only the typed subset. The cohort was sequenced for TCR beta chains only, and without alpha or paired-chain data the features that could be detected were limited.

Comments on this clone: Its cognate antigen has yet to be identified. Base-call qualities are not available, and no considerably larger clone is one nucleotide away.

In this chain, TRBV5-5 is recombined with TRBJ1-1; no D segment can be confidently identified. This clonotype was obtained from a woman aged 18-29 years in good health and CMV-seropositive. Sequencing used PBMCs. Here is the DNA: TGTGCCAGCAGCTTGGGACACCTCAACACTGAAGCTTTCTTT. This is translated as CASSLGHLNTEAFF.